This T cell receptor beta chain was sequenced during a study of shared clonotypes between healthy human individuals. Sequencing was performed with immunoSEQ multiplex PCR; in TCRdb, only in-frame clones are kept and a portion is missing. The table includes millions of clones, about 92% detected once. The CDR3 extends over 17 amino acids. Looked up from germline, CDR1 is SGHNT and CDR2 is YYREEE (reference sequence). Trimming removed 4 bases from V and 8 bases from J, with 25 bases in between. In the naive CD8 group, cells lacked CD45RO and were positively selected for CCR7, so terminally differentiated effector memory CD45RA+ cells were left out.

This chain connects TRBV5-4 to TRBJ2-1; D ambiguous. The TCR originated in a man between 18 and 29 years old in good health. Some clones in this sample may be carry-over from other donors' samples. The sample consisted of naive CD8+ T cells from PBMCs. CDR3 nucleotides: TGTGCCAGCAGCGTACCGCCCGGTATCGGTGGGTACGATGAGCAGTTCTTC. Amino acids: CASSVPPGIGGYDEQFF.